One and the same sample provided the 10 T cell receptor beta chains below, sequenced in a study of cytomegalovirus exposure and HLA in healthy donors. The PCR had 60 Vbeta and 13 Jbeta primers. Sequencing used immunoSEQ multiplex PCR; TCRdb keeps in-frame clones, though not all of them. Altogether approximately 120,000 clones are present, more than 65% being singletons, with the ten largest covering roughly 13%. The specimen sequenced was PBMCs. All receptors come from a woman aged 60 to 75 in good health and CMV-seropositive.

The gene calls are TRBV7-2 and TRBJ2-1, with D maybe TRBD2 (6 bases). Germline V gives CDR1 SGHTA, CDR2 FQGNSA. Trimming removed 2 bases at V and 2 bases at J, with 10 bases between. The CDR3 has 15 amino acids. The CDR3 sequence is CASSLRTNTYNEQFF. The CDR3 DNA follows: TGTGCCAGCAGCTTAAGGACTAACACCTACAATGAGCAGTTCTTC.

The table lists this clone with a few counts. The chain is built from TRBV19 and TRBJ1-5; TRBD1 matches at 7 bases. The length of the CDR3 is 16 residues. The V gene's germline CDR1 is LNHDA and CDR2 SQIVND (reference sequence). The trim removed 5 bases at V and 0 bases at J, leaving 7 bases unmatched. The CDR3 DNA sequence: TGTGCCAGTAGTTCCGAAAACAGGGGTAGCAATCAGCCCCAGCATTTT. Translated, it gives CASSSENRGSNQPQHF.

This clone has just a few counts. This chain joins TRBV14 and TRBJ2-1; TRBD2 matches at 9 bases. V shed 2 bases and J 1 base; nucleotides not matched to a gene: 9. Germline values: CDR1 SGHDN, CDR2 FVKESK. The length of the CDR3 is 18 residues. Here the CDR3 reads CASSQLSGGALSYNEQFF. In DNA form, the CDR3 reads TGTGCCAGCAGCCAACTTAGCGGGGGAGCCCTTTCCTACAATGAGCAGTTCTTC.

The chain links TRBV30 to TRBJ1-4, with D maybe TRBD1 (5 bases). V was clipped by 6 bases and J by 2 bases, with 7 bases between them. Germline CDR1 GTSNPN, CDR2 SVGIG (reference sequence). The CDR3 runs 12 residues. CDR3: CACRGTNEKLFF. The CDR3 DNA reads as TGTGCCTGCCGGGGGACTAATGAAAAACTGTTTTTT.

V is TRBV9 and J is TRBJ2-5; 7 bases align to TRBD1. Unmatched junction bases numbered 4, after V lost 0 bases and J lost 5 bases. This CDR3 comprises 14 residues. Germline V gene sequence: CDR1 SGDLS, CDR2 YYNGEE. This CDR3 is CASSVVGGVETQYF. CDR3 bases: TGTGCCAGCAGCGTAGTAGGGGGCGTGGAGACCCAGTACTTC.

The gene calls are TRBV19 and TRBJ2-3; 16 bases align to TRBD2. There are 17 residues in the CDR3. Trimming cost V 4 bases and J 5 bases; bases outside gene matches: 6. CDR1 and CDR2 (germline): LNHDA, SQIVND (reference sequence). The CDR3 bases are TGTGCCAGTAGTAGCGTGGGACTAGCGGGGGGGCAAGATACGCAGTATTTT. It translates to CASSSVGLAGGQDTQYF.

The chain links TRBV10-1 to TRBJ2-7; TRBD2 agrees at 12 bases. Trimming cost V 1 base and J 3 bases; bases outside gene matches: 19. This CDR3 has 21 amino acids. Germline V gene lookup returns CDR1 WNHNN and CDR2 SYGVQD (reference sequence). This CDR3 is CASSELGYASGGETADYEQYF. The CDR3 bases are TGCGCCAGCAGTGAGTTGGGGTATGCTAGCGGGGGGGAAACAGCGGACTACGAGCAGTACTTC.

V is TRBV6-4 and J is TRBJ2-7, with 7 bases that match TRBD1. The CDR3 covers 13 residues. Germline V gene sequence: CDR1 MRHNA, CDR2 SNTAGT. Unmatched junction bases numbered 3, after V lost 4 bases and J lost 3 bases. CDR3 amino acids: CASSGTGGYEQYF. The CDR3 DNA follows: TGTGCCAGCAGTGGGACAGGCGGCTACGAGCAGTACTTC.

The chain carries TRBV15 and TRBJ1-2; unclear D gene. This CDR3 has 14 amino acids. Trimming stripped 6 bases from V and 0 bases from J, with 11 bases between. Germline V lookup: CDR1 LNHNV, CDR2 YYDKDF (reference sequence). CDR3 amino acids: CATRGSGANYGYTF. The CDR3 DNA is TGTGCCACCAGGGGGAGCGGCGCTAACTATGGCTACACCTTC. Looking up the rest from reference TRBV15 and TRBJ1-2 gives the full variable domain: DAMVIQNPRYQVTQFGKPVTLSCSQTLNHNVMYWYQQKSSQAPKLLFHYYDKDFNNEADTPDNFQSRRPNTSFCFLDIRSPGLGDTAMYLCATRGSGANYGYTFGSGTRLTVV.

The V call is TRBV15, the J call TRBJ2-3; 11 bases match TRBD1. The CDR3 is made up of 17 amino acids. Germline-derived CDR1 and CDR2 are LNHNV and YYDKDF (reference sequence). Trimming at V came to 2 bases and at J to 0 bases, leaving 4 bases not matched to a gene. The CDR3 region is CATSRTGTGGSTDTQYF. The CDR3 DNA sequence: TGTGCCACCAGCAGAACCGGGACAGGGGGAAGCACAGATACGCAGTATTTT.